Below are 20 T cell receptor beta chains sequenced from a single sample in a study of cytomegalovirus exposure and HLA in healthy donors. A multiplex PCR was run with 60 Vbeta primers and 13 Jbeta primers. Sequencing used immunoSEQ multiplex PCR; TCRdb keeps in-frame clones, though not all of them. Among 160,000 or so clones listed, around 78% were seen once. Source material: PBMCs. The receptors stem from a woman in her 40s in good health and CMV-seronegative.

The chain employs TRBV4-1 and TRBJ1-2; D uncertain. Germline V lookup: CDR1 MGHRA, CDR2 YSYEKL. V dropped 1 base and J dropped 1 base, with 7 bases sitting between them. The CDR3 is 14 amino acids. Here the CDR3 DNA reads TGCGCCAGCAGCCAAGTGATAGATAACTATGGCTACACCTTC. This codes for CASSQVIDNYGYTF.

V gene TRBV5-1 combines with J gene TRBJ2-2; TRBD2 agrees at 14 bases. The V gene's germline CDR1 is SGHRS and CDR2 YFSETQ. This CDR3 has 16 amino acids. V shed 4 bases and J 5 bases; nucleotides not matched to a gene: 4. In DNA form, the CDR3 reads TGCGCCAGCAGCGCTCGGACTAGCGGGGGGACCGGGGAGCTGTTTTTT. Translated, it gives CASSARTSGGTGELFF.

The chain has TRBV15 and TRBJ2-7; D possibly corresponds to TRBD2 (6 bases). The CDR3 is made up of 13 amino acids. V gave up 5 bases and J gave up 7 bases, with 15 bases separating them. Germline V gene sequence: CDR1 LNHNV, CDR2 YYDKDF (reference sequence). The CDR3 DNA sequence: TGTGCCACCAGCGGACATACTGGGGGGGAGCAGTACTTC. It encodes CATSGHTGGEQYF.

The chain employs TRBV7-9 and TRBJ1-4; possible D gene TRBD1, 5 bases. Per the germline V gene, CDR1 is SEHNR and CDR2 is FQNEAQ (reference sequence). Trimming cost V 5 bases and J 2 bases, with 9 bases left between them. The length of the CDR3 is 14 residues. The CDR3 region is CASSPGGTNEKLFF. The CDR3 nucleotides read TGTGCCAGCAGCCCGGGGGGGACTAATGAAAAACTGTTTTTT.

The chain links TRBV29-1 to TRBJ1-1; D perhaps matches TRBD1 (6 bases). The germline V and J ends were trimmed by 7 bases and 3 bases, with 18 bases remaining between them. The CDR3 sequence is 14 residues long. The germline gives CDR1 SQVTM, CDR2 ANQGSEA. Here the CDR3 DNA reads TGCAGCGCAGGATACAGGGAAGGGTACACTGAAGCTTTCTTT. This sequence encodes CSAGYREGYTEAFF.

The rearrangement uses TRBV7-2 and TRBJ2-1; 8 nucleotides line up with TRBD2. CDR3 size: 15 residues. CDR1 and CDR2 (germline): SGHTA, FQGNSA. Trimming cost V 5 bases and J 5 bases; bases outside gene matches: 8. CDR3: CASSRTSGHNNEQFF. CDR3 coding DNA: TGTGCCAGCAGCCGCACTAGCGGACACAACAATGAGCAGTTCTTC.

The chain couples TRBV28 to TRBJ1-1, with D unclear. V was clipped by 3 bases and J by 1 base, with 9 bases between them. The germline gives CDR1 MDHEN, CDR2 SYDVKM. The CDR3 length is 14 residues. The CDR3 loop reads CASSFRPGNTEAFF. The CDR3 DNA reads as TGTGCCAGCAGTTTTCGGCCGGGGAACACTGAAGCTTTCTTT.

The table lists this clone with a few counts. Here the CDR3 reads CASSQVGTGDEKLFF. The DNA of the CDR3 is TGCGCCAGCAGCCAAGTTGGGACAGGGGATGAAAAACTGTTTTTT. The chain joins TRBV4-1 to TRBJ1-4; 10 bases agree with TRBD1. CDR1 and CDR2 (germline): MGHRA, YSYEKL. The V segment lost 1 base and the J segment 6 bases; nucleotides outside the gene matches: 2. This CDR3 spans 15 amino acids.

V gene TRBV28 combines with J gene TRBJ2-5; 15 positions agree with TRBD2. This CDR3 region has 16 residues. Germline V CDR1 and CDR2: MDHEN, SYDVKM. V trimming: 9 bases; J trimming: 3 bases; junction bases outside the gene matches: 8. CDR3 protein: CASVGGLAGGKETQYF. In DNA form, the CDR3 reads TGTGCCAGTGTGGGAGGACTAGCGGGGGGGAAAGAGACCCAGTACTTC.

This clone has a handful of counts. V gene TRBV20-1 combines with J gene TRBJ1-1; the D is unclear. V was pared by 3 bases and J by 3 bases, with 5 bases between. CDR1 and CDR2 from the germline V gene are DFQATT and SNEGSKA (reference sequence). The CDR3 covers 11 residues. CDR3 amino acids: CSASPYTEAFF. Here the CDR3 DNA reads TGCAGTGCTAGCCCTTACACTGAAGCTTTCTTT.

This clone was seen a single time. The chain uses TRBV5-1 and TRBJ2-5; 10 nucleotides line up with TRBD2. The CDR3 extends over 16 amino acids. With V trimmed by 4 bases and J by 2 bases, 8 bases remained unmatched. Germline-derived CDR1 and CDR2 are SGHRS and YFSETQ. The CDR3: CASSPSSGGGQETQYF. The CDR3 DNA sequence: TGCGCCAGCAGCCCCTCCAGCGGGGGGGGTCAAGAGACCCAGTACTTC.

This clone was counted only a few times. An end of the junction does not agree with germline; a read error may underlie this. The genes are TRBV7-9 and TRBJ2-7; D may be TRBD2 (5 bases). The CDR3 sequence is 12 residues long. CDR1 and CDR2 (germline): SEHNR, FQNEAQ (reference sequence). The CDR3 bases are TGTTCCAGCAGCTTAGGTCGGGGCGAGCAGTACTTC. Its translation is CSSSLGRGEQYF.

This chain connects TRBV6-5 to TRBJ1-2; TRBD1 agrees at 9 bases. V lost 5 bases to trimming and J lost 6 bases; unmatched junction nucleotides: 4. The CDR3 totals 13 residues. Germline V gene sequence: CDR1 MNHEY, CDR2 SVGAGI. The DNA of the CDR3 is TGTGCCAGCAGTACGGGACAGGGAAATGGCTACACCTTC. This translates into CASSTGQGNGYTF.

The rearrangement links TRBV18 to TRBJ2-6; the match to TRBD1 covers 8 bases. Germline CDR1 KGHSH, CDR2 LQKENI. Losses at the gene ends were 8 bases for V and 2 bases for J; bases not matched to a gene: 17. CDR3 length: 19 amino acids. The CDR3 sequence: CASQVTTGQGPAGANVLTF. The DNA of the CDR3 is TGTGCCAGCCAAGTCACGACCGGACAGGGTCCAGCTGGGGCCAACGTCCTGACTTTC.

The count of this clone is one. V gene TRBV20-1 combines with J gene TRBJ2-3, with 8 bases matching TRBD2. Germline CDR1 DFQATT, CDR2 SNEGSKA (reference sequence). With 6 bases clipped from V and 15 bases from J, the junction kept 8 bases outside the gene matches. The CDR3 is made up of 10 amino acids. CDR3 DNA: TGCAGTGCGCGACTAGCGAGGGAATATTTT. It specifies CSARLAREYF.

The gene calls are TRBV5-1 and TRBJ1-2; D is uncertain. There are 14 residues in the CDR3. Trimming pared 0 bases from V and 7 bases from J, leaving 13 bases between. CDR1 SGHRS and CDR2 YFSETQ come from the germline V gene. This CDR3 is CASSLEDGGTGYTF. The DNA of the CDR3 is TGCGCCAGCAGCTTGGAGGACGGAGGCACTGGCTACACCTTC.

This rearrangement joins TRBV7-8 to TRBJ2-5; 9 bases fit TRBD1. The end of the DNA aligns better with TRBJ2-7, so the J call may be wrong. CDR3 length equals 14 residues. CDR1 and CDR2 (germline): SGHVS, FQNEAQ. This CDR3 reads CASSLGQGIHEQYF. Here the CDR3 DNA reads TGTGCCAGCAGCTTGGGACAGGGTATCCACGAGCAGTACTTC.

V is TRBV4-1 and J is TRBJ2-3; D is possibly TRBD2 (6 bases). CDR1 is MGHRA and CDR2 is YSYEKL in the germline V gene. V shed 0 bases and J shed 6 bases, with 22 bases lying between them. This CDR3 comprises 18 residues. CDR3 loop: CASSQEEPRTTAGDTQYF. CDR3 bases: TGCGCCAGCAGCCAAGAGGAACCGAGGACTACCGCCGGTGATACGCAGTATTTT.

The DNA for the CDR3 is TGTGCCAGCAGCCAAGATGGGGTACAGGTGGAGACCCAGTACTTC. Translated: CASSQDGVQVETQYF. V and J are TRBV14 and TRBJ2-5; D is possibly TRBD1 (5 bases). The CDR3 loop spans 15 amino acids. Trimming stripped 0 bases from V and 5 bases from J, with 13 bases between. Germline values: CDR1 SGHDN, CDR2 FVKESK.

The gene calls are TRBV7-6 and TRBJ2-3; TRBD2 is a possible D gene (5 bases). The CDR3 runs to 17 residues. In germline, CDR1 is SGHVS, CDR2 FNYEAQ. V was clipped by 1 base and J by 2 bases, with 16 bases between them. The CDR3 sequence is CASSLVGYGGLTDTQYF. Written as DNA, the CDR3 is TGTGCCAGCAGCTTAGTGGGGTATGGCGGACTCACAGATACGCAGTATTTT. The full variable domain, completed using reference TRBV7-6 and TRBJ2-3, is GAGVSQSPRYKVTKRGQDVALRCDPISGHVSLYWYRQALGQGPEFLTYFNYEAQQDKSGLPNDRFSAERPEGSISTLTIQRTEQRDSAMYRCASSLVGYGGLTDTQYFGPGTRLTVL.